This is a list of T cell receptor beta chains from one sample in a study of blood T cell repertoires in COVID-19. The protocol was immunoSEQ multiplex PCR, while the TCRdb copy is restricted to in-frame clones and leaves out a portion. Of about 97,000 clones in the sample, 75% to 95% were seen once. Material: peripheral blood. These TCRs come from a man in his late teens or twenties with acute or convalescent COVID-19. CDR3s include the opening cysteine and the closing phenylalanine or tryptophan. A D gene is named only where the DNA matches it firmly.

J: TRBJ1-6; D: .; V: TRBV27; CDR3: CASSSGGSPLHF
J: TRBJ2-3; D: TRBD2; V: TRBV5-1; CDR3: CASSLGLAGRSDTQYF
J: TRBJ1-4; D: TRBD1; V: TRBV9; CDR3: CASSVGGQGNEKLFF
J: TRBJ1-2; D: TRBD1; V: TRBV27; CDR3: CASSLGQGSFRGYTF
J: TRBJ2-7; D: TRBD1; V: TRBV7-9; CDR3: CASSLGGQGEGEQYF
J: TRBJ2-3; D: TRBD2; V: TRBV24-1; CDR3: CATSGTPGLAEWGSYTQYF
J: TRBJ2-5; D: TRBD2; V: TRBV19; CDR3: CASSPSGDHQYF
J: TRBJ1-4; D: TRBD1; V: TRBV19; CDR3: CASRDSIFSTNEKLFF
J: TRBJ2-1; D: .; V: TRBV6-5; CDR3: CASSYRGNEQFF
J: TRBJ1-1; D: .; V: TRBV19; CDR3: CASRLPRGGYTEAFF